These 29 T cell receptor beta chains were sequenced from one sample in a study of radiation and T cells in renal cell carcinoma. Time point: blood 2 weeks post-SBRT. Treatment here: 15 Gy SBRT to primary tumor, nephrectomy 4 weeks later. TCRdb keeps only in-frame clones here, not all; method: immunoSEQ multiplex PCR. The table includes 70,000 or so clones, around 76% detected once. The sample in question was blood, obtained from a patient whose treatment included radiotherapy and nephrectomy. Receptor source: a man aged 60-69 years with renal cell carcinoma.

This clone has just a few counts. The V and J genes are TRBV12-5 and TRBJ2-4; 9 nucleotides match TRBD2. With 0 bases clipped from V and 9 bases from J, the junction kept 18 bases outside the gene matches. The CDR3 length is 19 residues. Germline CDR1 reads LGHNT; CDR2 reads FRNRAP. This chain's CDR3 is CASGLVQGGGEREEGIQYF. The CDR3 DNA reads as TGTGCTAGTGGTTTGGTACAAGGGGGTGGTGAGCGGGAGGAAGGCATTCAGTACTTC.

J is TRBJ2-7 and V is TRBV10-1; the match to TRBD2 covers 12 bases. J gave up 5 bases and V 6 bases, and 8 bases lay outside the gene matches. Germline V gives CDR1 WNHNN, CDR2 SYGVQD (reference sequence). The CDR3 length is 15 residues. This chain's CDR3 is CASSGLAGPFNEQYF. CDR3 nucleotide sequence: TGCGCCAGCAGCGGACTAGCGGGACCCTTTAACGAGCAGTACTTC.

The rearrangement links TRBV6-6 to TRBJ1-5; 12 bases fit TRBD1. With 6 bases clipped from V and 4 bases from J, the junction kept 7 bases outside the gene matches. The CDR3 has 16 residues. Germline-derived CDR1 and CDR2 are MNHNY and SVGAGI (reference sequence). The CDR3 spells CASRRGQGALNQPQHF. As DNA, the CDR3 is TGTGCCAGCAGAAGGGGACAGGGGGCTCTTAATCAGCCCCAGCATTTT.

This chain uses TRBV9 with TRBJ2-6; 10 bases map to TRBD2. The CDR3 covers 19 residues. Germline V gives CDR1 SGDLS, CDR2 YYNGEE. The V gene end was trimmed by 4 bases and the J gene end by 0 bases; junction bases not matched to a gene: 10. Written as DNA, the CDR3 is TGTGCCAGCAGCCCATGGACTAGCGGCCACCGCTCTGGGGCCAACGTCCTGACTTTC. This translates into CASSPWTSGHRSGANVLTF.

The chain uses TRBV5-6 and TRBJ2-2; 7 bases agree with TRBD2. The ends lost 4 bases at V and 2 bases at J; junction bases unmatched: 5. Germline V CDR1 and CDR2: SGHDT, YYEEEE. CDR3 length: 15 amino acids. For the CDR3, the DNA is TGTGCCAGCAGCCCCGGGACTATCAACACCGGGGAGCTGTTTTTT. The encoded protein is CASSPGTINTGELFF.

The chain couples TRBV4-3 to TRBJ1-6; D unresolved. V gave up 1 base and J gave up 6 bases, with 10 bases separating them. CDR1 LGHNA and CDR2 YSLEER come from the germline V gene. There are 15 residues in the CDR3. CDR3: CASSQGAGVNSPLHF. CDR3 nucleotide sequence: TGCGCCAGCAGCCAAGGGGCAGGTGTTAATTCACCCCTCCACTTT.

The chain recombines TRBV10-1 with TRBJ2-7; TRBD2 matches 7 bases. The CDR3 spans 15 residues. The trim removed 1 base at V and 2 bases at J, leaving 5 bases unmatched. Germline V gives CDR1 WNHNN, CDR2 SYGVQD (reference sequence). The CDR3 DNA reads TGCGCCAGCAGTGAGTGGTCTAGCGGAACCTACGAGCAGTACTTC. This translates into CASSEWSSGTYEQYF.

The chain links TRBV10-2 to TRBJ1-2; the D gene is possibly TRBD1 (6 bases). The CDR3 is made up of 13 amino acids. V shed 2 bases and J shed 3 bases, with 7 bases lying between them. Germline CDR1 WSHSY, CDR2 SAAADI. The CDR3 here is CASSERGDYGYTF. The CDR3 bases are TGCGCCAGCAGTGAGAGGGGGGACTATGGCTACACCTTC.

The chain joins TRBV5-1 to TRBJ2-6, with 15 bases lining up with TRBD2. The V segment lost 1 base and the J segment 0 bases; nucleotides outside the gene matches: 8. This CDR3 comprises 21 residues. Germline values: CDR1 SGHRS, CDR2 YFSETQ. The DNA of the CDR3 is TGCGCCAGCAGCTTGAATCTAGGACTAGCGGGAGGGCCCTCTGGGGCCAACGTCCTGACTTTC. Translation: CASSLNLGLAGGPSGANVLTF.

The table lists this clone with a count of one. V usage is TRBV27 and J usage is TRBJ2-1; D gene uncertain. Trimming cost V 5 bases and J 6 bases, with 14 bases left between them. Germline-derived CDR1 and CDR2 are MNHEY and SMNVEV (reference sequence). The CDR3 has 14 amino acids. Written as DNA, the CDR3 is TGTGCCAGCAGTCCCTACGGACCGATCAATGAGCAGTTCTTC. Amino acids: CASSPYGPINEQFF.

CDR3 coding DNA: TGTGCCAGCAGCTCGGACTCCGGCGTCGGCTATGGCTACACCTTC. Protein sequence: CASSSDSGVGYGYTF. The chain has TRBV7-2 and TRBJ1-2, with D uncertain. The CDR3 length is 15 residues. Germline values: CDR1 SGHTA, CDR2 FQGNSA. V was cut by 4 bases and J by 4 bases, with 16 bases left in between. Full variable domain (outside the CDR3, taken from reference TRBV7-2 and TRBJ1-2): GAGVSQSPSNKVTEKGKDVELRCDPISGHTALYWYRQSLGQGLEFLIYFQGNSAPDKSGLPSDRFSAERTGGSVSTLTIQRTQQEDSAVYLCASSSDSGVGYGYTFGSGTRLTVV.

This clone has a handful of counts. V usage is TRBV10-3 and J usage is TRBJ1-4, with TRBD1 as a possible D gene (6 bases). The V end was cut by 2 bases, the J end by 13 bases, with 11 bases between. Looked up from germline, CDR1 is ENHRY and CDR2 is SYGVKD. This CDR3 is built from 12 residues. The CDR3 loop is CAISEPTGLLFF. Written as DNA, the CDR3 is TGTGCCATCAGTGAGCCGACAGGATTACTGTTTTTT.

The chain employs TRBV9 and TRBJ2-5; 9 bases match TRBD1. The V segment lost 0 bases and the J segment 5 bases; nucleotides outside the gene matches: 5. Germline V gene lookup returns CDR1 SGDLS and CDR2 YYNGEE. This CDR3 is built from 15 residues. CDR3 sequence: CASSVDTGGPETQYF. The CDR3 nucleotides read TGTGCCAGCAGCGTAGATACAGGGGGCCCCGAGACCCAGTACTTC.

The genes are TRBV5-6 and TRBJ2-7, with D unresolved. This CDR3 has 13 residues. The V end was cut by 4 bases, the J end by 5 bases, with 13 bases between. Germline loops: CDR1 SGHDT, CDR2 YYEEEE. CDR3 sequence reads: CASSPRAWNEQYF. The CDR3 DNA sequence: TGTGCCAGCAGCCCCCGGGCTTGGAACGAGCAGTACTTC.

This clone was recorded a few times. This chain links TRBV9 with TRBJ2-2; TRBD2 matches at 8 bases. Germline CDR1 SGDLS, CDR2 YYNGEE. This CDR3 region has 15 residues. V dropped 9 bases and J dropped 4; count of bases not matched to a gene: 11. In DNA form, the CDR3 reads TGTGCCACACAGAGGGGACTAGAGGCCACCGGGGAGCTGTTTTTT. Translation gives CATQRGLEATGELFF.

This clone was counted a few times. The CDR3: CASSDWAGKSEAFF. CDR3 in DNA: TGTGCCAGCAGTGATTGGGCAGGGAAAAGTGAAGCTTTCTTT. The rearrangement joins TRBV2 to TRBJ1-1, with D perhaps matching TRBD1 (5 bases). CDR3 size: 14 residues. Trimming removed 3 bases from V and 7 bases from J, with 15 bases in between. Germline V gene lookup returns CDR1 SNHLY and CDR2 FYNNEI.

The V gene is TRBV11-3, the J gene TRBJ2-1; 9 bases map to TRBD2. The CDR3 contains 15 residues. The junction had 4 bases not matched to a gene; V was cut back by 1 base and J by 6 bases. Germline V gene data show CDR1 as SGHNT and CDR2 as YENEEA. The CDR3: CASSLVAGGFNEQFF. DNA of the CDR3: TGTGCCAGCAGCTTAGTTGCGGGAGGGTTCAATGAGCAGTTCTTC.

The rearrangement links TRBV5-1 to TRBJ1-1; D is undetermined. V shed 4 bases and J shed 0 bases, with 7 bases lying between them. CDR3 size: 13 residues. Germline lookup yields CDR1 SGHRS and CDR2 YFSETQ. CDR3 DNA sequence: TGCGCCAGCAGCCAGGCCATGAACACTGAAGCTTTCTTT. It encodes CASSQAMNTEAFF.

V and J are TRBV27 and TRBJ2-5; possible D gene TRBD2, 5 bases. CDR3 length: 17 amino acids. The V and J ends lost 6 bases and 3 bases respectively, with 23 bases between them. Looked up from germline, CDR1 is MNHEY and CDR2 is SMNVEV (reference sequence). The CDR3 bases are TGTGCCAGCAGCCACATTCTGGGGTACCGGGGAAAAGAGACCCAGTACTTC. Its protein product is CASSHILGYRGKETQYF.

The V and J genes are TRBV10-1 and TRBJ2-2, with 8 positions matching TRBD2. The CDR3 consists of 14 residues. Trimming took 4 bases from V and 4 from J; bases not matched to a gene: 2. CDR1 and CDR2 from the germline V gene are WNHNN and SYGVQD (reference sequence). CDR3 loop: CASSVAGGTGELFF. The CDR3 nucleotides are TGCGCCAGCAGTGTTGCGGGAGGCACCGGGGAGCTGTTTTTT.

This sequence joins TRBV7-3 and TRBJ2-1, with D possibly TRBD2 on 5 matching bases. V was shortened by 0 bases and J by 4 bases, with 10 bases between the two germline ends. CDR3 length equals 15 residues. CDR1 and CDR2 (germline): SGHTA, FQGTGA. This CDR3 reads CASSLTAVVYNEQFF. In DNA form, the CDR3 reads TGTGCCAGCAGCTTAACAGCGGTGGTATACAATGAGCAGTTCTTC.

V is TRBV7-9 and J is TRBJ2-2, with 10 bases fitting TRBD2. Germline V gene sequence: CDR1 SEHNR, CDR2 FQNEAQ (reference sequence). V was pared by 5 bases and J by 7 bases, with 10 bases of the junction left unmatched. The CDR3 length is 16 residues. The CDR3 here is CASSPPGLALSGELFF. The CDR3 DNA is TGTGCCAGCAGCCCTCCGGGACTAGCGTTAAGCGGGGAGCTGTTTTTT.

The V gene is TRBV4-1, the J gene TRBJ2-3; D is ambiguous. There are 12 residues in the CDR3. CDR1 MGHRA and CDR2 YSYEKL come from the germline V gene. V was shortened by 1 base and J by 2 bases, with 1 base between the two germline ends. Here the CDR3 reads CASSQATDTQYF. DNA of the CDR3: TGCGCCAGCAGCCAAGCCACAGATACGCAGTATTTT.

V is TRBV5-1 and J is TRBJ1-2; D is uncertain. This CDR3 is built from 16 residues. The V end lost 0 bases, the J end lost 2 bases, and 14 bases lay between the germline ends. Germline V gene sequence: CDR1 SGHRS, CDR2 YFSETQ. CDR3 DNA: TGCGCCAGCAGCTTGGCCACGTTGCTTCCCAACTATGGCTACACCTTC. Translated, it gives CASSLATLLPNYGYTF.

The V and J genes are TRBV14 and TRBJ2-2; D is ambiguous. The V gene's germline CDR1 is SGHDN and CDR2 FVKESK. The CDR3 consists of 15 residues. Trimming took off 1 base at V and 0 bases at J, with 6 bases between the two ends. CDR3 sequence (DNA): TGTGCCAGCAGCCAAGGAAAGGCGAACACCGGGGAGCTGTTTTTT. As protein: CASSQGKANTGELFF.

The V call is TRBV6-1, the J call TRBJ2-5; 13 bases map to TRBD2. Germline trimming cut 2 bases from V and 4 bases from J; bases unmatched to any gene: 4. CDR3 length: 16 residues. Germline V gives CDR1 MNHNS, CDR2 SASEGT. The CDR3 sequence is CASSEKLAGGIETQYF. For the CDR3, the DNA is TGTGCCAGCAGTGAAAAACTAGCGGGAGGGATAGAGACCCAGTACTTC.

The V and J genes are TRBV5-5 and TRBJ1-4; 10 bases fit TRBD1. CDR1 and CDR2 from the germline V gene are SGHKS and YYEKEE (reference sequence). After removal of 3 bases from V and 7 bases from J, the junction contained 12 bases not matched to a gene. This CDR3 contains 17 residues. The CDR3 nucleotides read TGTGCCAGCAGCTCCCCGGGACAGGGGAACTTTGGTGAAAAACTGTTTTTT. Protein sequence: CASSSPGQGNFGEKLFF.

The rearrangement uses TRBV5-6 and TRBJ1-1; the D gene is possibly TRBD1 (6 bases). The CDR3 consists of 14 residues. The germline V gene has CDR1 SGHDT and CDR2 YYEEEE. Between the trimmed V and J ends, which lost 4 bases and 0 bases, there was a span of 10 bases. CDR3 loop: CASSPQGLNTEAFF. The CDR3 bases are TGTGCCAGCAGCCCTCAGGGGTTGAACACTGAAGCTTTCTTT.

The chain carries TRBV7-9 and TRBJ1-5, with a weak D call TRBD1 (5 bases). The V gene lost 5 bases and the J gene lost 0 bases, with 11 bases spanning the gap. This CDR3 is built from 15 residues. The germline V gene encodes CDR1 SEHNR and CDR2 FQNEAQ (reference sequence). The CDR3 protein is CASSPSGNSNQPQHF. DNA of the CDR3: TGTGCCAGCAGCCCATCAGGGAATAGCAATCAGCCCCAGCATTTT.